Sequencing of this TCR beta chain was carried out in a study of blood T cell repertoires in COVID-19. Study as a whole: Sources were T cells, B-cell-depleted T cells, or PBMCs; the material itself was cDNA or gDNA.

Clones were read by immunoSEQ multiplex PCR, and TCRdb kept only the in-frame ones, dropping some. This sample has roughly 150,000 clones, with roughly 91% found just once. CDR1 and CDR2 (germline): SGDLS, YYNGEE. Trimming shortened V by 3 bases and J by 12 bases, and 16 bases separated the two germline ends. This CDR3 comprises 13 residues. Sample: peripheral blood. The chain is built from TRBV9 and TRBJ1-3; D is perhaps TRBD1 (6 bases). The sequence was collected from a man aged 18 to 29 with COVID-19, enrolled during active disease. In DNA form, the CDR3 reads TGTGCCAGCAGCGCACTATCGGGACAAAGCATATATTTT. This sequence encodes CASSALSGQSIYF.